This TCR beta chain emerged from a study of cytomegalovirus exposure and HLA in healthy donors. PCR employed 60 Vbeta and 13 Jbeta primers. In the authors' methods: About 83 million unique TCR beta chains, 10 million to 14 million shared, were counted in a later analysis. The table came from immunoSEQ multiplex PCR; TCRdb's copy has only in-frame clones and leaves some out. V, J and clone size were drawn from that table, and D and trimming were deduced from the DNA. The table includes about 200,000 clones, 65% to 90% detected once. From germline, CDR1 is GTSNPN and CDR2 SVGIG (reference sequence). V lost 0 bases to trimming and J lost 6 bases, with 8 bases between them. This CDR3 comprises 13 residues. About this clone itself: The target antigen is unknown.

Study-level results: Prior analysis indicated that the majority of TCR beta V segments exhibited productivity approximately 87% or approximately 30% of the time. Only CMV serostatus was available as immune exposure information.

The genes are TRBV30 and TRBJ1-4; possibly TRBD1 for D (6 bases). The TCR was taken from a girl aged 10 to 17 in good health and CMV-seronegative. Input material: PBMCs. As DNA, the CDR3 is TGTGCCTGGAGTGTAACAGGGTATGAAAAACTGTTTTTT. This gives the protein CAWSVTGYEKLFF. The full variable domain, rest sourced from reference TRBV30 and TRBJ1-4, is SQTIHQWPATLVQPVGSPLSLECTVEGTSNPNLYWYRQAAGRGLQLLFYSVGIGQISSEVPQNLSASRPQDRQFILSSKKLLLSDSGFYLCAWSVTGYEKLFFGSGTQLSVL.